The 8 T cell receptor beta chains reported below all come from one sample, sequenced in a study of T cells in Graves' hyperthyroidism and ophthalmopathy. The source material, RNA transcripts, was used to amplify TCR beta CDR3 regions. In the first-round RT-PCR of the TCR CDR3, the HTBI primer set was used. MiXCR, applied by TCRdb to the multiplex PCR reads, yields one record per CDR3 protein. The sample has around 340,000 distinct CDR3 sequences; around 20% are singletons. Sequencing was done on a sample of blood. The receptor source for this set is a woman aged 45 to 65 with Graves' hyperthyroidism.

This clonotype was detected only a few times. For the CDR3, the DNA is TGTGCCACCCACCGGGACCATCGGCTATACGAGCAGTACTTC. Translating gives CATHRDHRLYEQYF. The V call is TRBV6-1, the J call TRBJ2-7, with D perhaps given as TRBD1 or TRBD2 (5 bases each). Germline-derived CDR1 and CDR2 are MNHNS and SASEGT. V lost 10 bases and J 4 bases, leaving 20 bases between the germline ends. CDR3 length: 14 residues.

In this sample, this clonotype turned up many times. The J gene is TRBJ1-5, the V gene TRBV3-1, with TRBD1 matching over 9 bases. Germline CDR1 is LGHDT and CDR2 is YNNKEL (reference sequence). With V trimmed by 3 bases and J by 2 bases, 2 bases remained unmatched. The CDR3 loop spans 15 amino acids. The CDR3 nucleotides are TGTGCCAGCAGCCAGAGGACAGGGGGCAATCAGCCCCAGCATTTT. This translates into CASSQRTGGNQPQHF.

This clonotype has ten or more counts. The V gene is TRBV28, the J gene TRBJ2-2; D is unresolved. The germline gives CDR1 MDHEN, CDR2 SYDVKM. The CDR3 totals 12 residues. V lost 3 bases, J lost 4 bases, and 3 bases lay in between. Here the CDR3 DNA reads TGTGCCAGCAGTTTGGTCACCGGGGAGCTGTTTTTT. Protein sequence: CASSLVTGELFF.

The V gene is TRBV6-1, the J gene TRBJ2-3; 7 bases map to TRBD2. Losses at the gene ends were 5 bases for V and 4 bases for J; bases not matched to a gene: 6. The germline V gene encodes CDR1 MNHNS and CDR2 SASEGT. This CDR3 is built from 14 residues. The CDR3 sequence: CASSSTSRSDTQYF. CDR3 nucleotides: TGTGCCAGCAGTTCGACTAGCAGGTCAGATACGCAGTATTTT.

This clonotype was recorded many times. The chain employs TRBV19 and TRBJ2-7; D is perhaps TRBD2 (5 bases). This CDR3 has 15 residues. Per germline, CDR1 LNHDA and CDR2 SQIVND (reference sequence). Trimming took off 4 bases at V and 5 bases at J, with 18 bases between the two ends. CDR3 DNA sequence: TGTGCCAGTAGTACCCGGCCCGGGGTTGGGAACGAGCAGTACTTC. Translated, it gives CASSTRPGVGNEQYF.

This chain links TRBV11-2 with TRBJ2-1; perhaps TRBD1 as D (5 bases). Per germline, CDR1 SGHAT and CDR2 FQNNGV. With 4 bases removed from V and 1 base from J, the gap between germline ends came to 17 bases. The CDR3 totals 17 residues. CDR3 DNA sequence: TGTGCCAGCAGCTATCCCCTAGGGGAAACGTCCTACAATGAGCAGTTCTTC. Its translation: CASSYPLGETSYNEQFF.

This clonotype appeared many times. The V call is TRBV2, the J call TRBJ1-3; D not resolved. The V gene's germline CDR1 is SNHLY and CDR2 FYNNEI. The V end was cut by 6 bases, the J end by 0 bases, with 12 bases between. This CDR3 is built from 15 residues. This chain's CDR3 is CASSQATGSGNTIYF. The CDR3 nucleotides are TGTGCCAGCAGCCAAGCGACGGGCTCTGGAAACACCATATATTTT. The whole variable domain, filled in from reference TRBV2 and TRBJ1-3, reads EPEVTQTPSHQVTQMGQEVILRCVPISNHLYFYWYRQILGQKVEFLVSFYNNEISEKSEIFDDQFSVERPDGSNFTLKIRSTKLEDSAMYFCASSQATGSGNTIYFGEGSWLTVV.

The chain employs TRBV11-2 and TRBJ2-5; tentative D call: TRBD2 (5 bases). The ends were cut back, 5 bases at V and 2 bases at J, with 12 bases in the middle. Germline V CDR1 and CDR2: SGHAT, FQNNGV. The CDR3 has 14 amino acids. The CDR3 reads CASSPAGVQETQYF. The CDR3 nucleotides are TGTGCCAGCAGCCCCGCCGGGGTGCAAGAGACCCAGTACTTC.